What follows is one T cell receptor beta chain and its context. Its binding antigen is unknown. Per-nucleotide qualities are absent, and no much larger clonotype sits a single base away. This sample is drawn from a study of T cell clones after liver transplantation (dated by TCRdb to the late 2010s). In terms of the full investigation: The samples were obtained from ITN030ST, a randomized trial that attempted immunosuppression withdrawal within 2 years after liver transplantation. Donor-reactive T cell clones were identified by TCRbeta sequencing following a pre-transplant mixed lymphocyte reaction and were subsequently tracked in post-transplant blood. As an antigen-independent comparator for the donor-reactive sequences, third party-reactive TCRbeta sequences from pre-transplant MLRs were identified as well. Of the eight recipients, a few were HCV-positive, while the remaining recipients had been transplanted for non-autoimmune, non-viral indications. No induction therapy was given to the subjects, and standard immunosuppression was administered until randomization at 12-24 months post-transplant. Tolerance was defined as complete withdrawal of immunosuppression for at least one year without a rise in liver enzymes beyond twice the upper limit of normal. Blood samples were collected pre-transplant, pre-randomization before withdrawal, and post-randomization after either full withdrawal or failed withdrawal. A cohort of 8 liver transplant recipients was studied, of whom 3 were classified as tolerant and 5 as non-tolerant.

What the time point label conveys for this sample: pre-transplant. Unstimulated PBMCs, after thawing, were stained for CD3, CD4 and CD8 and then FACS-sorted into CD3+CD4+ and CD3+CD8+ populations. Each of the 8 studied subjects was randomized to immunosuppression withdrawal. The Qiagen DNeasy Blood and Tissue Kit was used to isolate genomic DNA. High-throughput TCRbeta CDR3 sequencing of frozen genomic DNA was performed by immunoSEQ, with PCR amplification, mapping, bias correction and internal controls included. Per the original workflow: Productive rearrangements were kept, and unique TCRbeta sequences were defined by CDR3 nucleotide sequence plus V and J gene. For a sequence to be called donor-reactive, it needed a frequency of at least 0.01% and at least 5-fold expansion in CFSE-low cells compared with unstimulated pre-transplant cells. Minimum frequency thresholds were set for each subject on the basis of the unstimulated sample with the lowest template count, so that a detection power of at least 90% was ensured. Repertoire turnover was measured by Jensen-Shannon divergence between the top 1000 TCRbeta sequences post- and pre-transplant. Two-sided Fisher's exact tests were used to test for changes in how often donor-reactive sequences were detected. TCRdb mirrors the immuneACCESS table, restricted to in-frame sequences. Some clones are absent from its copies; in checked studies, under half trace to an unresolved V gene, and the reason for the others is unknown. Clonal size and the V and J genes are those of that table, whereas D and trimming came from the DNA. The sample profile shows about 24,000 clones; around 63% of them were found once. Clones ranked in the top ten supply around 2.9% of the sample.

What the research found in general, with its limitations: Donor-reactive sequences declined more than third party-reactive ones, suggesting partial antigen-specific deletion unrelated to withdrawal success. After accounting for repertoire turnover, donor-reactive detection was significantly reduced in 7 of 8 subjects for CD4 and 8 of 8 for CD8. Because allograft tissue specimens were not available, migration of donor-reactive T cells into the graft, rather than deletion, may have occurred. Because of small, heterogeneous patient numbers and non-standardized post-transplant time points, the conclusions were only preliminary. In two subjects, low numbers of available donor cells limited the measurable donor-reactive repertoire. Circulating donor-reactive CD4 TCRbeta sequences fell significantly post-transplant in most of the 8 subjects, irrespective of tolerance or HCV status.

The CDR3 has 12 amino acids, counting the end cysteine and phenylalanine. The kept DNA is CDR3 alone, 36 bases in frame from the first base. Cut back by 7 bases and 6 bases, the V and J ends lie 11 bases apart. CDR1 and CDR2 are drawn from the germline V gene: SGHRS, YFSETQ. Recombination linked TRBV5-1 to TRBJ2-1, with TRBD2 perhaps the D gene, on 6 matching bases. Material: CD4+ T cells from blood, obtained before liver transplant. This receptor was identified in a human donor who received a liver transplant. The nucleotide sequence is TGCGCCAGCCACGGGCGGGGCAATGAGCAGTTCTTC. The encoded protein is CASHGRGNEQFF.